The next 29 T cell receptor beta chains were all read from a single sample in a study of blood T cell repertoires in COVID-19. Sequencing used immunoSEQ multiplex PCR; TCRdb keeps in-frame clones, though not all of them. Found here are over 130,000 clones, approximately 86% of them singletons; the top ten hold under 3.5%. Material: peripheral blood. These receptor sequences come from a man in his 70s with acute or convalescent COVID-19.

The J gene is TRBJ2-1, the V gene TRBV28; 7 bases fit TRBD2. With V trimmed by 5 bases and J by 9 bases, 10 bases remained unmatched. CDR1 is MDHEN, CDR2 SYDVKM, per germline. The CDR3 totals 14 residues. CDR3 coding DNA: TGTGCCAGCAGTCCCCCGGGACTATGGAGTGAGCAGTTCTTC. Translated, it gives CASSPPGLWSEQFF.

V gene TRBV6-5 combines with J gene TRBJ1-1; D possibly corresponds to TRBD1 (5 bases). Germline-derived CDR1 and CDR2 are MNHEY and SVGAGI. Trimming removed 6 bases from V and 1 base from J, with 15 bases in between. CDR3 size: 15 residues. The CDR3 spells CASSLNQGWNTEAFF. In DNA, the CDR3 is TGTGCCAGCAGCCTGAACCAGGGTTGGAACACTGAAGCTTTCTTT.

The chain links TRBV19 to TRBJ2-2, with TRBD1 identical over 10 bases. The germline gives CDR1 LNHDA, CDR2 SQIVND (reference sequence). The CDR3 has 15 amino acids. Unmatched junction bases numbered 4, after V lost 5 bases and J lost 4 bases. The CDR3 coding sequence is TGTGCCAGTAGTCCCTGGACAGGGGGCACCGGGGAGCTGTTTTTT. Translation gives CASSPWTGGTGELFF.

The genes are TRBV6-6 and TRBJ2-5, with D perhaps TRBD2 (6 bases). The CDR3 is 16 amino acids. Germline V lookup: CDR1 MNHNY, CDR2 SVGAGI (reference sequence). Deletions cut 0 bases from V and 5 bases from J, with 16 bases between. CDR3: CASSYSSGSEAETQYF. The CDR3 nucleotides are TGTGCCAGCAGTTACTCGAGCGGGTCCGAGGCGGAGACCCAGTACTTC.

This sequence joins TRBV25-1 and TRBJ2-1, with 7 bases matching TRBD2. CDR1 is MGHDK, CDR2 SYGVNS, per germline. Losses at the gene ends were 4 bases for V and 6 bases for J; bases not matched to a gene: 9. The CDR3 is made up of 15 amino acids. For the CDR3, the DNA is TGTGCCAGCAGTGTTGACGGGAGGAGAGGCAATGAGCAGTTCTTC. Translated: CASSVDGRRGNEQFF.

The chain recombines TRBV3-1 (or the pseudogene TRBV3-2) with TRBJ2-5; D ambiguous. Trimming left V 6 bases short and J 2 bases short, with 16 bases between. Germline V gives CDR1 LGHDT, CDR2 YNNKEL (reference sequence). This CDR3 spans 15 amino acids. The chain's CDR3 is CASRRLFASQETQYF. DNA of the CDR3: TGTGCCAGCAGACGTCTTTTTGCGTCACAAGAGACCCAGTACTTC.

The rearrangement joins TRBV6-5 to TRBJ1-4; weak D call: TRBD1 (5 bases). Germline values: CDR1 MNHEY, CDR2 SVGAGI. The CDR3 spans 13 residues. Trimming shortened V by 4 bases and J by 8 bases, and 11 bases separated the two germline ends. The CDR3: CASSSGRGEKLFF. CDR3 nucleotide sequence: TGTGCCAGCAGTTCAGGGCGTGGGGAAAAACTGTTTTTT.

The chain recombines TRBV28 with TRBJ2-5; the match to TRBD2 covers 10 bases. This CDR3 spans 14 amino acids. The V segment lost 6 bases and the J segment 4 bases; nucleotides outside the gene matches: 5. Germline V CDR1 and CDR2: MDHEN, SYDVKM. Written as DNA, the CDR3 is TGTGCCAGCAGCCCCAGCGGGAGGGGAGAGACCCAGTACTTC. Translated: CASSPSGRGETQYF. The whole variable domain, filled in from reference TRBV28 and TRBJ2-5, reads DVKVTQSSRYLVKRTGEKVFLECVQDMDHENMFWYRQDPGLGLRLIYFSYDVKMKEKGDIPEGYSVSREKKERFSLILESASTNQTSMYLCASSPSGRGETQYFGPGTRLLVL.

Details on this clone: The sample contains more than one DNA sequence encoding this CDR3. The rearrangement joins TRBV5-4 to TRBJ2-7, with 9 bases lining up with TRBD2. The CDR3 has 15 residues. V shed 4 bases, J shed 6 bases, and the junction held 11 bases outside the gene matches. CDR1 is SGHNT and CDR2 is YYREEE in the germline V gene (reference sequence). In DNA, the CDR3 is TGTGCCAGCAGCCCAGGGGGGCTAGCGGGAACCGAGCAGTACTTC. It codes for CASSPGGLAGTEQYF. Complete variable domain (other parts from reference TRBV5-4 and TRBJ2-7): ETGVTQSPTHLIKTRGQQVTLRCSSQSGHNTVSWYQQALGQGPQFIFQYYREEENGRGNFPPRFSGLQFPNYSSELNVNALELDDSALYLCASSPGGLAGTEQYFGPGTRLTVT.

J is TRBJ2-1 and V is TRBV6-5; D perhaps matches TRBD2 (5 bases). The V and J ends lost 6 bases and 4 bases respectively, with 16 bases between them. This CDR3 is 15 amino acids long. Germline V gene sequence: CDR1 MNHEY, CDR2 SVGAGI. The CDR3 region is CASRGASRNYNEQFF. The CDR3 DNA sequence: TGTGCCAGCAGGGGAGCCTCTCGTAATTACAATGAGCAGTTCTTC.

With regard to this clone: One end of the junction is discordant with germline, which a read error may explain. The chain couples TRBV7-7 to TRBJ2-5, with TRBD2 matching over 10 bases. Germline V gene data show CDR1 as SSHAT and CDR2 as FNYEAQ (reference sequence). CDR3 length equals 14 residues. CDR3 sequence (DNA): TGTGCTAGCAGTACTAGCGGGGCGGGGGAGACCCAGTACTTC. Amino acid sequence: CASSTSGAGETQYF.

The J gene is TRBJ2-1, the V gene TRBV3-1 (or the pseudogene TRBV3-2); TRBD2 matches 14 bases. J gave up 8 bases and V 4 bases, and 4 bases lay outside the gene matches. The CDR3 spans 15 residues. Germline V gene lookup returns CDR1 LGHDT and CDR2 YNNKEL (reference sequence). CDR3 protein: CASSLGLAGVDEQFF. The CDR3 bases are TGTGCCAGCAGCCTGGGACTAGCGGGAGTAGATGAGCAGTTCTTC.

The genes are TRBV6-6 and TRBJ2-5, with TRBD2 matching over 8 bases. Germline V gene data show CDR1 as MNHNY and CDR2 as SVGAGI (reference sequence). Trimming removed 6 bases from V and 7 bases from J; junction bases left unmatched: 7. This CDR3 has 13 residues. CDR3 sequence (DNA): TGTGCCAGCAGCCCGGGGGGGGCGGGGACCCAGTACTTC. This gives the protein CASSPGGAGTQYF.

This chain links TRBV6-2 or TRBV6-3 with TRBJ2-7; 10 nucleotides match TRBD2. CDR1 is MNHEY and CDR2 is SVGEGT in the germline V gene. The length of the CDR3 is 16 residues. Trimming cost V 3 bases and J 3 bases; bases outside gene matches: 8. CDR3 nucleotides: TGTGCCAGCAGTTATGATCGAGCGGGAGGGCACTACGAGCAGTACTTC. Its protein is CASSYDRAGGHYEQYF.

This sequence joins TRBV3-1 (or the pseudogene TRBV3-2) and TRBJ1-1, with unresolved D. Germline loops: CDR1 LGHDT, CDR2 YNNKEL (reference sequence). There are 14 residues in the CDR3. Trimming shortened V by 1 base and J by 1 base, and 7 bases separated the two germline ends. CDR3 loop: CASSQGGGNTEAFF. The CDR3 DNA sequence: TGTGCCAGCAGCCAAGGCGGCGGGAACACTGAAGCTTTCTTT.

This chain connects TRBV23-1 to TRBJ1-4, with 9 bases matching TRBD1. Being an ORF, TRBV23-1 has a function that is uncertain. The CDR3 loop spans 13 amino acids. J lost 5 bases, V lost 6 bases, and 1 base had no gene match. Here the CDR3 reads CASRDRGNEKLFF. The CDR3 DNA reads as TGCGCCAGCAGGGACAGGGGAAATGAAAAACTGTTTTTT.

The V call is TRBV28, the J call TRBJ2-2; 9 nucleotides align to TRBD1. The length of the CDR3 is 15 residues. Germline V gene lookup returns CDR1 MDHEN and CDR2 SYDVKM. The V segment lost 4 bases and the J segment 4 bases; nucleotides outside the gene matches: 4. CDR3 DNA sequence: TGTGCCAGCAGTTCCGGGGGACAGGGCACCGGGGAGCTGTTTTTT. Amino acid sequence: CASSSGGQGTGELFF.

The V and J genes are TRBV29-1 and TRBJ2-7, with D unclear. Looked up from germline, CDR1 is SQVTM and CDR2 is ANQGSEA. Trimming took 4 bases from V and 0 from J, leaving 13 bases between them. CDR3 length equals 14 residues. For the CDR3, the DNA is TGCAGCGTTGGAGCTATCCCACCCTCCTACGAGCAGTACTTC. Its protein product is CSVGAIPPSYEQYF.

The chain couples TRBV24-1 to TRBJ2-1, with 8 bases that match TRBD2. The germline V gene has CDR1 KGHDR and CDR2 SFDVKD. Germline trimming cut 9 bases from V and 7 bases from J; bases unmatched to any gene: 16. This CDR3 comprises 16 residues. The CDR3 DNA is TGTGCCACCTCTTCCCCGGGACTAGTAAATAGTAATGAGCAGTTCTTC. The encoded protein is CATSSPGLVNSNEQFF.

This chain joins TRBV5-1 and TRBJ2-1, with a weak D call TRBD2 (6 bases). Trimming took off 2 bases at V and 9 bases at J, with 15 bases between the two ends. The length of the CDR3 is 14 residues. Germline assignment: CDR1 SGHRS and CDR2 YFSETQ. Written as DNA, the CDR3 is TGCGCCAGCAGCTTATCGACTAGAGAGGGTGAGCAGTTCTTC. Protein: CASSLSTREGEQFF.

The chain carries TRBV25-1 and TRBJ2-6, with no clear D. The CDR3 sequence is 14 residues long. CDR1 and CDR2 (germline): MGHDK, SYGVNS. The germline V and J ends were trimmed by 8 bases and 0 bases, with 8 bases remaining between them. The CDR3 DNA reads as TGTGCCAGCCGCGCCTCCTCTGGGGCCAACGTCCTGACTTTC. Its translation is CASRASSGANVLTF.

This chain links TRBV25-1 with TRBJ1-1; maybe TRBD1 (5 bases). Germline V CDR1 and CDR2: MGHDK, SYGVNS. V was trimmed by 2 bases and J by 2 bases, leaving 12 bases between them. The CDR3 has 15 residues. The CDR3 sequence is CASSEVRTLNTEAFF. DNA for the CDR3: TGTGCCAGCAGTGAAGTGCGGACACTAAACACTGAAGCTTTCTTT.

This chain connects TRBV12-3 or TRBV12-4 to TRBJ2-7; D is unclear. V was pared by 6 bases and J by 5 bases, with 11 bases between. The CDR3 totals 12 residues. This CDR3 reads CASSLLTNEQYF. The CDR3 DNA sequence: TGTGCCAGCAGCCTACTAACTAACGAGCAGTACTTC.

The V call is TRBV6-2 or TRBV6-3, the J call TRBJ2-4; 13 bases line up with TRBD2. CDR1 and CDR2 from the germline V gene are MNHEY and SVGEGT. The CDR3 runs to 19 residues. V was pared by 6 bases and J by 1 base, with 12 bases of the junction left unmatched. In DNA form, the CDR3 reads TGTGCCAGCAGCCCGAGGACTAGCGGGAGAGGGGTGGCCAAAAACATTCAGTACTTC. Protein sequence: CASSPRTSGRGVAKNIQYF.

Details on this clone: Other DNA sequences of this sample code for an identical CDR3. This rearrangement joins TRBV7-9 to TRBJ2-2, with TRBD1 as a possible D gene (5 bases). Trimming removed 2 bases from V and 1 base from J, with 5 bases in between. The germline CDR1 and CDR2 sequences are SEHNR and FQNEAQ (reference sequence). This CDR3 is 14 amino acids long. The CDR3 region is CASSLRGNTGELFF. The CDR3 DNA reads as TGTGCCAGCAGCTTAAGGGGGAACACCGGGGAGCTGTTTTTT.

The V and J genes are TRBV7-9 and TRBJ2-3; 9 bases fit TRBD1. Trimming removed 5 bases from V and 0 bases from J; junction bases left unmatched: 3. Germline lookup yields CDR1 SEHNR and CDR2 FQNEAQ (reference sequence). The CDR3 consists of 15 residues. CDR3 protein: CASSPGQGSTDTQYF. DNA of the CDR3: TGTGCCAGCAGCCCGGGACAGGGAAGCACAGATACGCAGTATTTT.

The chain uses TRBV29-1 and TRBJ2-7; 7 bases match TRBD2. The CDR3 runs 16 residues. Germline V gene data show CDR1 as SQVTM and CDR2 as ANQGSEA. Germline trimming cut 0 bases from V and 2 bases from J; bases unmatched to any gene: 10. The CDR3 spells CSVEDARAGVAYEQYF. As DNA, the CDR3 is TGCAGCGTTGAAGACGCCCGCGCGGGAGTGGCCTACGAGCAGTACTTC.

This clone has more than one count but fewer than ten. The CDR3 coding sequence is TGTGCCAGTAGTATGAGGCAAAATACCTACAATGAGCAGTTCTTC. Residues: CASSMRQNTYNEQFF. The rearrangement links TRBV19 to TRBJ2-1; no definite D call. Germline CDR1 and CDR2: LNHDA and SQIVND (reference sequence). This CDR3 comprises 15 residues. Trimming removed 3 bases at V and 2 bases at J, with 11 bases between.

The chain is built from TRBV5-5 and TRBJ1-5, with D tentatively TRBD1 (5 bases). Germline CDR1 is SGHKS and CDR2 is YYEKEE (reference sequence). The CDR3 is made up of 14 amino acids. Between the trimmed V and J ends, which lost 0 bases and 3 bases, there was a span of 7 bases. The CDR3 loop is CASSLEGFNQPQHF. CDR3 nucleotide sequence: TGTGCCAGCAGCTTGGAGGGGTTCAATCAGCCCCAGCATTTT.